Listed below are T cell receptor beta chains from one sample, sequenced in a study of beta chain features in type 1 diabetes. TCRdb keeps only in-frame clones here, not all; method: immunoSEQ multiplex PCR. The table lists roughly 610,000 clones, 15% of them singletons. Sequencing input: naive CD4+ T cells from blood. The origin of the receptors is a man aged 18 to 29 in good health. The conserved cysteine and the conserved F or W are not part of the CDR3 here. The order of the fields is D gene, V gene, CDR3 protein. D genes are given only for firm matches.

d_call: TRBD1
v_call: TRBV9
cdr3_aa: ASSVGDRVHIQY

d_call: TRBD1
v_call: TRBV6-5
cdr3_aa: ASRIGQGVYEQY

d_call: TRBD1
v_call: TRBV4-1
cdr3_aa: ASSQMGQNLDGNQPQH

d_call: NA
v_call: TRBV15
cdr3_aa: ATSRAELQGRETQY

d_call: TRBD1
v_call: TRBV5-6
cdr3_aa: ASSNGQGRTDTQY

d_call: TRBD1
v_call: TRBV28
cdr3_aa: ASSTGVSYEQY

d_call: NA
v_call: TRBV27
cdr3_aa: ASSQRSVNTEAF

d_call: NA
v_call: TRBV18
cdr3_aa: ASSRQTNSNQPQH

d_call: NA
v_call: TRBV6-5
cdr3_aa: ASSYSVRDTNYGYT

d_call: TRBD1
v_call: TRBV19
cdr3_aa: ASRSTGTGYPYEQY

d_call: NA
v_call: TRBV6-6
cdr3_aa: ASSYSSPKANYGYT

d_call: NA
v_call: TRBV6-6
cdr3_aa: ASSSPGANEKLF

d_call: NA
v_call: TRBV7-3
cdr3_aa: ASSRGRNSYEQY

d_call: NA
v_call: TRBV4-3
cdr3_aa: ASSQGTRTDTQY

d_call: NA
v_call: TRBV6-5
cdr3_aa: ASSYSRGIYEQY

d_call: TRBD2
v_call: TRBV7-8
cdr3_aa: ASSLSGGETQY

d_call: NA
v_call: TRBV5-1
cdr3_aa: ASSLDGRVSYEQY

d_call: NA
v_call: TRBV4-1
cdr3_aa: ASSQALTPSVGYEQY

d_call: TRBD1
v_call: TRBV4-3
cdr3_aa: ASSHRQGGGYT

d_call: NA
v_call: TRBV5-6
cdr3_aa: ASSFTNRDNKF

d_call: NA
v_call: TRBV28
cdr3_aa: ASTPGPRETQY

d_call: NA
v_call: TRBV12-5
cdr3_aa: ASSPGHQLQETQY

d_call: NA
v_call: TRBV7-2
cdr3_aa: ASSLVGLYEQY

d_call: NA
v_call: TRBV6-5
cdr3_aa: ASSKTDEQF

d_call: TRBD1
v_call: TRBV15
cdr3_aa: ATSRGQGGPSTDTQY

d_call: TRBD1
v_call: TRBV20-1
cdr3_aa: SAMPGGGYT

d_call: NA
v_call: TRBV25-1
cdr3_aa: ASSATGLRRLSEKLF

d_call: TRBD2
v_call: TRBV9
cdr3_aa: ASSVAKLAGVRDTQY

d_call: TRBD1
v_call: TRBV28
cdr3_aa: ASRKGQGIDIQY

d_call: TRBD1
v_call: TRBV7-3
cdr3_aa: ASSKGTGWEQF

d_call: NA
v_call: TRBV5-1
cdr3_aa: ASSPTRARSNEQF